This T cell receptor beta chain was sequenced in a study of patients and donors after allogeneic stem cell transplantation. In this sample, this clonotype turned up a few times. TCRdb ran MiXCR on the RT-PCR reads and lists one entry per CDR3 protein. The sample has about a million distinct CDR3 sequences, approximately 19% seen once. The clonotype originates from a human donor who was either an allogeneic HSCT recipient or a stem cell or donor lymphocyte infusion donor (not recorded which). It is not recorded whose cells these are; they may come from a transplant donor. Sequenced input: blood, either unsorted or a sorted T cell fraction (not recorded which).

In nucleotides, the CDR3 is TGTGCCAGCAGCCACTGGCGACAGGCGAGCACCGGGGAGCTGTTTTTT. Encoded protein: CASSHWRQASTGELFF. The chain combines TRBV4-2 with TRBJ2-2, with D tentatively TRBD1 (6 bases). This CDR3 has 16 amino acids. Germline assignment: CDR1 LGHNA and CDR2 YNFKEQ. The germline V and J ends were trimmed by 3 bases and 4 bases, with 15 bases remaining between them.